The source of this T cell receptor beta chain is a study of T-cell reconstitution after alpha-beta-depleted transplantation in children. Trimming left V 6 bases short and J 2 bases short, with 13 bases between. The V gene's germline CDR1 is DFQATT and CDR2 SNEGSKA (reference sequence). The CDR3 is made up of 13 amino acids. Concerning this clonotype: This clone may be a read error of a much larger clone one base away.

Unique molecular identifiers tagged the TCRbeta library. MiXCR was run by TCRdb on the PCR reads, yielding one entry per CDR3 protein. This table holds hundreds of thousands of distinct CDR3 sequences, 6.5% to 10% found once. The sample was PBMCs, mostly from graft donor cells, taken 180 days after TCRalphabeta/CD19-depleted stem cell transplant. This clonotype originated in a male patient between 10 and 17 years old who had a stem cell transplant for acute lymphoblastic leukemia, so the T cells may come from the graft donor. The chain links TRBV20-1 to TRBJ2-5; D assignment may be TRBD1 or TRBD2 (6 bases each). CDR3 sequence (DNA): TGCAGTGCCCGGGGGCCAGGTCAAGAGACCCAGTACTTC. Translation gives CSARGPGQETQYF.